The source of this T cell receptor beta chain is a study of blood T cell repertoires in COVID-19 (dated by TCRdb to the early 2020s). The study in broad terms: Samples covering the acute and convalescent phases of COVID-19 were provided by collaborators in the United States, Italy and Spain. Deeply sampled blood TCRbeta repertoires from subjects exposed to, actively infected with, or recovered from COVID-19 were included in the dataset. A de-identified subject ID, COVID-19 status, age in years and sex were almost always included in the sample metadata. The prospective study material was composed of cDNA or gDNA derived from T cells, B-cell-depleted T cells, or PBMCs. Where available, HLA class I and class II types were obtained from metadata supplied by the sample provider rather than from assay-based typing. The repertoires were released in a freely available public database meant as a resource for research on the immune response to SARS-CoV-2. The samples were drawn from two sources: the first 160 participants of the ongoing ImmuneRACE study, and fewer than 1,500 subjects contributed by 6 global collaborators. Summary of the overall study and its limitations: The amount of clinical and demographic metadata varied by source and participant and was provided uncurated.

TCRbeta CDR3 regions were amplified from genomic DNA using the immunoSEQ Assay, a bias-controlled multiplex PCR. As for how the authors treated the data: Nucleated cell counts per sample were estimated from amplification of reference gene primers within the assay. To quantify the absolute abundance of each unique TCRbeta CDR3 rearrangement, sequence reads were collapsed and filtered. Productive Simpson clonality was computed per sample as the square root of Simpson's diversity index over productive rearrangements. TCRdb limited this immuneACCESS table to in-frame rearrangements with V and J called. A share of clones is missing; checked studies link under half to unresolved V genes, and the rest is unexplained. Clone size and the V and J calls come from that table; the DNA yielded D and trimming. The sample includes 100,000 to 150,000 clones, with under 95% observed a single time. The ten largest account for about 3.5% of the sample.

Via the germline V gene, CDR1 is MNHEY and CDR2 SVGEGT. V loses 7 bases of germline sequence and J loses 2 bases, and the interval between the two ends is 12 bases. From the cysteine up to the phenylalanine, the CDR3 has a length of 13 residues. The CDR3 DNA has 39 bases and is translated from base 1. Collaborating institutions collected whole blood in K2EDTA tubes following their own protocols. For TCRbeta analysis, collaborators shipped samples in one of three forms: frozen whole blood, isolated PBMCs, or DNA extracted from either of those sample types. As regards this clone: This receptor's antigen is unknown. No clone much larger than this one lies a single base away; base qualities are absent.

The chain was built from TRBV6-2 or TRBV6-3 and TRBJ2-7, and possibly TRBD1, on 5 matching bases. Sequencing was done on a sample of peripheral blood. The TCR was taken from a man aged 45-65 years with active COVID-19. The nucleotide sequence is given as TGTGCCAGCAACCCGAGGACACCCTACGAGCAGTACTTC. It translates as CASNPRTPYEQYF.